This T cell receptor (beta chain) was identified during a study of technical replicates of blood from several donors. Sequencing was performed with immunoSEQ multiplex PCR; in TCRdb, only in-frame clones are kept and a portion is missing. The sample yields approximately 74,000 clones, 80% to 90% seen once. The sample holds one count of this clone. Germline CDR1 and CDR2: SGHAT and FQNNGV. The CDR3 totals 17 residues. V shed 5 bases, J shed 5 bases, and the junction held 13 bases outside the gene matches. Sequenced: PBMCs. The clonotype was recovered from a human donor in good health. Some clones in this sample may be carry-over from other donors' samples. This chain links TRBV11-2 with TRBJ2-3; 10 positions match TRBD1. CDR3 coding DNA: TGTGCCAGCAGCCGACTCCGACGACAGGGGGCTGGAGATACGCAGTATTTT. Translating gives CASSRLRRQGAGDTQYF.